A single T cell receptor (beta chain) is shown here with its context. This specimen comes from a study of glioma-infiltrating T cells after dendritic cell vaccination. V lost 2 bases, J lost 0 bases, and 11 bases lay in between. CDR3 length equals 16 residues. Germline values: CDR1 MNHEY, CDR2 SMNVEV (reference sequence). Generated by immunoSEQ multiplex PCR, the TCRdb table keeps only in-frame clones and is missing some. The profile covers 75,000 to 100,000 clones, with around three quarters appearing a single time and around 6% taken by the ten largest. This sample comprised blood, obtained before dendritic cell vaccination. The receptor's source is a human donor with glioblastoma. This chain connects TRBV27 to TRBJ2-4; D perhaps matches TRBD1 (5 bases). For the CDR3, the DNA is TGTGCCAGCAGTTTAGGACATCCGGCAGCCAAAAACATTCAGTACTTC. Translating it yields CASSLGHPAAKNIQYF.